Here is one T cell receptor (beta chain) with its context. Antigen: not known. Trimming shortened V by 3 bases and J by 11 bases, and 11 bases separated the two germline ends. The CDR3 runs 12 residues. Germline values: CDR1 SGHTA, CDR2 FQGTGA. The sample's time point: cycle 4 day 1 (C4D1), after five to seven weeks of nivolumab. With no exception, relapse followed autologous stem cell transplantation in all patients, and brentuximab vedotin exposure varied. The CD4+ T cells used were purified from thawed PBMCs through magnetic negative selection. The sample comes from a study of PD-1 blockade in classical Hodgkin lymphoma. The assay was immunoSEQ multiplex PCR, and TCRdb's table has in-frame clones only and misses some. The sample holds about 13,000 clones, about four fifths seen once. Overall study results and limits: Those patients who began receiving nivolumab less than 1 year after ASCT had lower diversity, and they were excluded.

This sequence originates from a human donor with classical Hodgkin lymphoma. This sample comprised CD4+ T cells from blood, obtained before the fourth cycle of nivolumab. The J gene is TRBJ2-1, the V gene TRBV7-3; a weak D match, TRBD1 (6 bases). The CDR3 bases are TGTGCCAGCAGCTTTGCTGGACAGAAGCAGTTCTTC. Translating gives CASSFAGQKQFF.